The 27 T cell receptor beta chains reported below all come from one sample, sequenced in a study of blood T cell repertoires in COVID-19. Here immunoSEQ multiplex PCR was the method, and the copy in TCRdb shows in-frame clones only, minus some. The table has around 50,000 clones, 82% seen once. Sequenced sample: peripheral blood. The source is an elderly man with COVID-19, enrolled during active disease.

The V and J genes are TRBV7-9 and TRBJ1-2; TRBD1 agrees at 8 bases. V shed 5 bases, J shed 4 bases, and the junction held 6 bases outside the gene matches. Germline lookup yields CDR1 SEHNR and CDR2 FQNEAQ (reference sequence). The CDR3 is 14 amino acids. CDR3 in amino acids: CASSDGTGAYGYTF. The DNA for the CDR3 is TGTGCCAGCAGCGATGGGACAGGTGCCTATGGCTACACCTTC.

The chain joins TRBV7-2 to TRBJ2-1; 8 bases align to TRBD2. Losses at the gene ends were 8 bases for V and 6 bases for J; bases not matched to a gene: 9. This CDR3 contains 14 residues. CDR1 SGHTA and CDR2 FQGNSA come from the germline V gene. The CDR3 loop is CASLISGGLNEQFF. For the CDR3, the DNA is TGTGCCAGCTTGATCAGCGGGGGACTCAATGAGCAGTTCTTC.

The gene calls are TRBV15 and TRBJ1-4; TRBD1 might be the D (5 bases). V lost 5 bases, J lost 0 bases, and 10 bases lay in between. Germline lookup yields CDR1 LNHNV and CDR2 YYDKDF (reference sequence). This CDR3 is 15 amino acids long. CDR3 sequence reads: CATSRLQATNEKLFF. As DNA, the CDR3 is TGTGCCACCAGCCGTCTACAGGCAACTAATGAAAAACTGTTTTTT.

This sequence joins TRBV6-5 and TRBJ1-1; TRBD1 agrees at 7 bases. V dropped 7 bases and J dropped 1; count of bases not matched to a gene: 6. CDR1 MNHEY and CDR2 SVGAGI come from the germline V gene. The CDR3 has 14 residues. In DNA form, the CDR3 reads TGTGCCAGCATTCGTCAGGGGGGGAACACTGAAGCTTTCTTT. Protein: CASIRQGGNTEAFF.

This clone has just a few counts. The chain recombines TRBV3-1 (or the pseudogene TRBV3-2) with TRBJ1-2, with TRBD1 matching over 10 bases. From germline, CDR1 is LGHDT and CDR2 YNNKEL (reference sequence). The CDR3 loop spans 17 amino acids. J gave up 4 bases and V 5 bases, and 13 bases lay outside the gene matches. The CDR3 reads CASSSRTTGTGVYGYTF. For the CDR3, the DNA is TGTGCCAGCAGCTCCCGAACGACCGGGACAGGGGTCTATGGCTACACCTTC.

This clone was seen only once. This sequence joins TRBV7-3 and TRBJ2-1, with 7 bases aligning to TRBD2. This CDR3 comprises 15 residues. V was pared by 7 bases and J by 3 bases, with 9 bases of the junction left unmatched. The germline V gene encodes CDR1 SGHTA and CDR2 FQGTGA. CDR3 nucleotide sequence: TGTGCCAGCACCCCGGGGGGTGGGAACTACAATGAGCAGTTCTTC. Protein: CASTPGGGNYNEQFF. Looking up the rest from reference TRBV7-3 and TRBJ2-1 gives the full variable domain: GAGVSQTPSNKVTEKGKYVELRCDPISGHTALYWYRQSLGQGPEFLIYFQGTGAADDSGLPNDRFFAVRPEGSVSTLKIQRTERGDSAVYLCASTPGGGNYNEQFFGPGTRLTVL.

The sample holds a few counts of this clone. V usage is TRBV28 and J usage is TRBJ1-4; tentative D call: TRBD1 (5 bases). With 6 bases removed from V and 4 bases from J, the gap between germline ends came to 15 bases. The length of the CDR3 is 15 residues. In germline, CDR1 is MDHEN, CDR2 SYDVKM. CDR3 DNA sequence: TGTGCCAGCAGCAACCCGGGACTGCTTAATGAAAAACTGTTTTTT. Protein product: CASSNPGLLNEKLFF.

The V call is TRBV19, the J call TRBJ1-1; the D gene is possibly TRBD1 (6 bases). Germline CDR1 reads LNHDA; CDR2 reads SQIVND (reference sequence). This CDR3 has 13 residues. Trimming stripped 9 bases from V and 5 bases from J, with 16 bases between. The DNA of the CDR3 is TGTGCCAGCAGGATACAGGGAGGAACTGAAGCTTTCTTT. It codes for CASRIQGGTEAFF.

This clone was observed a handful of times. CDR3 in DNA: TGTGCCAGTAGTATAGGGGGACAGCCGTTTAGCACAGATACGCAGTATTTT. This translates into CASSIGGQPFSTDTQYF. The chain uses TRBV19 and TRBJ2-3, with 7 bases aligning to TRBD1. Germline V gives CDR1 LNHDA, CDR2 SQIVND (reference sequence). The ends lost 1 base at V and 0 bases at J; junction bases unmatched: 7. The CDR3 is 17 amino acids.

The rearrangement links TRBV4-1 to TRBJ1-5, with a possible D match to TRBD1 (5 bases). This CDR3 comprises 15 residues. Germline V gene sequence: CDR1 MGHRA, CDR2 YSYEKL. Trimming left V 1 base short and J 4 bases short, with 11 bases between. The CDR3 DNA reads TGCGCCAGCAGCCAAGTGGGGGGTTTGAATCAGCCCCAGCATTTT. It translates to CASSQVGGLNQPQHF.

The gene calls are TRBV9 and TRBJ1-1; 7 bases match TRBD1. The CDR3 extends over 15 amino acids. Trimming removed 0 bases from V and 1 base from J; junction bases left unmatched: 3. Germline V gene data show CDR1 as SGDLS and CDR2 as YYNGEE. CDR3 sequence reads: CASSVVGQPNTEAFF. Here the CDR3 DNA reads TGTGCCAGCAGCGTAGTGGGACAGCCGAACACTGAAGCTTTCTTT. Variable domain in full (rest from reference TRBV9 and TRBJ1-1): DSGVTQTPKHLITATGQRVTLRCSPRSGDLSVYWYQQSLDQGLQFLIQYYNGEERAKGNILERFSAQQFPDLHSELNLSSLELGDSALYFCASSVVGQPNTEAFFGQGTRLTVV.

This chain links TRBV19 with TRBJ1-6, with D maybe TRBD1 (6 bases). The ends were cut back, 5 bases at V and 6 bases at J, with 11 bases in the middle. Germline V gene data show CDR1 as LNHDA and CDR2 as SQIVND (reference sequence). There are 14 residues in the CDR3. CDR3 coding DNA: TGTGCCAGTAGTCTACAGGGTTCTAATTCACCCCTCCACTTT. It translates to CASSLQGSNSPLHF.

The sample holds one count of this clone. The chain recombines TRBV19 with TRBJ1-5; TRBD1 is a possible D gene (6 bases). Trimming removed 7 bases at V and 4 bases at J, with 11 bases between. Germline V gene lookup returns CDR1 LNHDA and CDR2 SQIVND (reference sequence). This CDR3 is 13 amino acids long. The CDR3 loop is CASTVTGNQPQHF. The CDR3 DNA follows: TGTGCCAGTACCGTCACAGGGAATCAGCCCCAGCATTTT.

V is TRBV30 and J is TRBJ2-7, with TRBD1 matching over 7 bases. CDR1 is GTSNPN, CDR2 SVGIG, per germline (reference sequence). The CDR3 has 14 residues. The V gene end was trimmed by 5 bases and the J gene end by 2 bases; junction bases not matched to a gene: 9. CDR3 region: CAWDPRGTAYEQYF. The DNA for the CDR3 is TGTGCCTGGGACCCGAGAGGGACAGCCTACGAGCAGTACTTC.

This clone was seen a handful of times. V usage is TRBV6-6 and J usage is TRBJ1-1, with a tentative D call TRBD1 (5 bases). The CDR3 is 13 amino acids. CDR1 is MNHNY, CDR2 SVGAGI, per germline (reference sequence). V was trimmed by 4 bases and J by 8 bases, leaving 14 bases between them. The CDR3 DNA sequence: TGTGCCAGCAGTTCCCCAGGGCAGTGGGAAGCTTTCTTT. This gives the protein CASSSPGQWEAFF.

The CDR3 protein is CASSFDGEVRYTF. CDR3 in DNA: TGTGCCAGCAGCTTCGACGGGGAAGTACGCTACACCTTC. V is TRBV7-2 and J is TRBJ1-2; D is unclear. Germline-derived CDR1 and CDR2 are SGHTA and FQGNSA. V lost 3 bases to trimming and J lost 9 bases, with 14 bases between them. There are 13 residues in the CDR3.

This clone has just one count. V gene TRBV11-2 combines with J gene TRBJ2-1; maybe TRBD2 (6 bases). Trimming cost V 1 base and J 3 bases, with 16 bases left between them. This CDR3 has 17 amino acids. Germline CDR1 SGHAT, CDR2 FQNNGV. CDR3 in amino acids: CASSLGDSGSLYNEQFF. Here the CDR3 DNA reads TGTGCCAGCAGCTTAGGGGATAGCGGAAGCCTCTACAATGAGCAGTTCTTC.

The CDR3 DNA reads as TGTGCCAGCATTAGGGGCTTGAACTATGGCTACACCTTC. Translation gives CASIRGLNYGYTF. V is TRBV6-5 and J is TRBJ1-2; D perhaps matches TRBD1 (5 bases). The germline gives CDR1 MNHEY, CDR2 SVGAGI. There are 13 residues in the CDR3. Trimming left V 7 bases short and J 2 bases short, with 11 bases between.

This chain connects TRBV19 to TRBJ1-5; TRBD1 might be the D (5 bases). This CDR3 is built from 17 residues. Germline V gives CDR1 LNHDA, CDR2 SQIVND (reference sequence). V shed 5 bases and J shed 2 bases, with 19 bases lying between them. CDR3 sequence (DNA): TGTGCCAGTAGTCTCCGCCAAGGCAGGGAACGCAATCAGCCCCAGCATTTT. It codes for CASSLRQGRERNQPQHF.

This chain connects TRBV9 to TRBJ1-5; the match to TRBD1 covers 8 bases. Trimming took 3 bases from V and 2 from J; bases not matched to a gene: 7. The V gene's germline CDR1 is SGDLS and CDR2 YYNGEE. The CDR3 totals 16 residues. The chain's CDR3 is CASSETGDAGNQPQHF. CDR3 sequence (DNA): TGTGCCAGCAGCGAGACAGGGGATGCGGGCAATCAGCCCCAGCATTTT.

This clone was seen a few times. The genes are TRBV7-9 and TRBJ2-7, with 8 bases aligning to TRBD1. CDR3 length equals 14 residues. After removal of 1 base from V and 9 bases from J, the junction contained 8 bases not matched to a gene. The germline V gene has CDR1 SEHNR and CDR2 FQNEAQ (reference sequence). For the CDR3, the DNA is TGTGCCAGCAGCTTAGGGACTACTACAGGGGGGCAGTACGTC. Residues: CASSLGTTTGGQYV.

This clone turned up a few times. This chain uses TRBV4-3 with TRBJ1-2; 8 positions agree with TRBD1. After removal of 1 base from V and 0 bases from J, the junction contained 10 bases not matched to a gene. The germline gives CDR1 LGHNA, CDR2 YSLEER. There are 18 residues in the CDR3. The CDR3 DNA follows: TGCGCCAGCAGCCAAGGGGGTGCGGCAGGGGGCTCTAACTATGGCTACACCTTC. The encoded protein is CASSQGGAAGGSNYGYTF.

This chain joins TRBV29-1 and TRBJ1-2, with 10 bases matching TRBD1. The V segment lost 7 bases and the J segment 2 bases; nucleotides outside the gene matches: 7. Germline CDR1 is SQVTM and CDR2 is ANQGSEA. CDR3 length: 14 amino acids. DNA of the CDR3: TGCAGCGCCTATTCGGACAGGGGGAACTATGGCTACACCTTC. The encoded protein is CSAYSDRGNYGYTF. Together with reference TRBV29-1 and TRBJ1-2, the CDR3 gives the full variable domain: SAVISQKPSRDICQRGTSLTIQCQVDSQVTMMFWYRQQPGQSLTLIATANQGSEATYESGFVIDKFPISRPNLTFSTLTVSNMSPEDSSIYLCSAYSDRGNYGYTFGSGTRLTVV.

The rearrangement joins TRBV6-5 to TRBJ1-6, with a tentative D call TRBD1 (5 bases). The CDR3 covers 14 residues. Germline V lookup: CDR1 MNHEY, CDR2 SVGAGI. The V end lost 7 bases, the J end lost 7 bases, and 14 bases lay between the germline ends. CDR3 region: CASTLAGGNSPLHF. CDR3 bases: TGTGCCAGCACCCTCGCTGGGGGGAATTCACCCCTCCACTTT.

Written as DNA, the CDR3 is TGTGCCAGCAGCCGCGGGACAGGTTATGATAGCAATCAGCCCCAGCATTTT. Translation gives CASSRGTGYDSNQPQHF. This rearrangement joins TRBV7-9 to TRBJ1-5, with TRBD1 matching 8 bases. Per the germline V gene, CDR1 is SEHNR and CDR2 is FQNEAQ (reference sequence). The ends lost 5 bases at V and 0 bases at J; junction bases unmatched: 9. The CDR3 has 17 amino acids.

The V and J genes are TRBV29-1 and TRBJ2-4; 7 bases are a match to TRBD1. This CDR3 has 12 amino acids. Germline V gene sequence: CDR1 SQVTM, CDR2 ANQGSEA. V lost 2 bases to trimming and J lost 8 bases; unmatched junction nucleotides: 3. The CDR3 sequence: CSVETGQDIQYF. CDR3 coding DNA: TGCAGCGTTGAAACCGGACAGGACATTCAGTACTTC.

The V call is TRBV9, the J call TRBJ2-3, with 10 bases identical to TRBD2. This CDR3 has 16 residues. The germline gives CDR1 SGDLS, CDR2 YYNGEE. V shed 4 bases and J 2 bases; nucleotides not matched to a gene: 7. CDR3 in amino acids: CASSLGLAGDTDTQYF. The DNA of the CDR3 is TGTGCCAGCAGCCTTGGGCTAGCGGGGGACACAGATACGCAGTATTTT.